The rows below give T cell receptor beta chains drawn from one sample of a study of shared clonotypes between healthy human individuals. The protocol was immunoSEQ multiplex PCR, while the TCRdb copy is restricted to in-frame clones and leaves out a portion. The data contain a few million clones, approximately 96% of them singletons. Material for sequencing was naive CD4+ T cells sorted from blood. These receptors were obtained from a young man in good health. Both conserved end residues are part of each CDR3. A D gene is named only where the DNA matches it firmly. For some rows the clone size is stated as once, few or many, or as a class when expanded; others skip it.

v_gene	j_gene	d_gene	len	abundance	CDR3aa	CDR3nt
TRBV27	TRBJ1-5	.	14	.	CASSKGRINQPQHF	TGTGCCAGCAGTAAAGGACGGATTAATCAGCCCCAGCATTTT
TRBV30	TRBJ1-2	TRBD1	17	.	CAWRRYRDSETDYGYTF	TGTGCCTGGAGGCGTTACCGGGACAGCGAAACGGACTATGGCTACACCTTC
TRBV7-8	TRBJ2-7	.	13	.	CASSLDLNYEQYF	TGTGCCAGCAGCTTAGATCTGAACTACGAGCAGTACTTC
TRBV5-1	TRBJ2-7	.	12	.	CASSLQSYEQYF	TGCGCCAGCAGTCTTCAGAGCTACGAGCAGTACTTC
TRBV7-9	TRBJ1-4	.	14	.	CASSLVQGDEKLFF	TGTGCCAGCAGCTTAGTGCAGGGAGACGAAAAACTGTTTTTT
TRBV18	TRBJ2-6	.	18	.	CASSPTQGSRSGANVLTF	TGTGCCAGCTCACCTACGCAGGGTTCTCGCTCTGGGGCCAACGTCCTGACTTTC
TRBV6-6	TRBJ2-5	.	15	.	CASSYSGVAQETQYF	TGTGCCAGCAGTTACTCGGGAGTGGCTCAAGAGACCCAGTACTTC
TRBV29-1	TRBJ2-7	.	11	.	CSVEASYEQYF	TGCAGCGTTGAAGCGTCGTACGAGCAGTACTTC
TRBV28	TRBJ1-5	.	15	.	CASSYGVKSNQPQHF	TGTGCCAGCAGTTACGGTGTAAAAAGCAATCAGCCCCAGCATTTT
TRBV7-9	TRBJ2-7	.	13	.	CASSSDGVYEQYF	TGTGCCAGCAGCTCCGATGGAGTTTACGAGCAGTACTTC
TRBV28	TRBJ2-3	TRBD2	15	.	CASSLSAGVSDTQYF	TGTGCCAGCAGTTTGTCAGCGGGGGTTTCAGATACGCAGTATTTT
TRBV21-1	TRBJ1-5	.	15	.	CASIGQPRGNQPQHF	TGTGCCAGCATCGGACAGCCCCGGGGCAATCAGCCCCAGCATTTT
TRBV7-8	TRBJ1-3	.	13	.	CASTWEGGNTIYF	TGTGCCAGCACCTGGGAGGGTGGCAACACCATATATTTT
TRBV30	TRBJ1-3	TRBD1	14	.	CAWSLGRGGFTIYF	TGTGCCTGGAGTTTGGGCAGGGGGGGATTCACCATATATTTT
TRBV6-1	TRBJ1-5	.	15	.	CASRQDRGSNQPQHF	TGTGCCAGCAGGCAGGACCGAGGAAGCAATCAGCCCCAGCATTTT
TRBV10-2	TRBJ2-5	.	12	.	CASRITQETQYF	TGCGCCAGCAGGATCACCCAAGAGACCCAGTACTTC
TRBV7-9	TRBJ2-3	.	13	.	CASSLQGSDTQYF	TGTGCCAGCAGCTTGCAGGGATCAGATACGCAGTATTTT
TRBV4-1	TRBJ2-7	.	14	.	CASSPLGNPYEQYF	TGCGCCAGCAGCCCACTCGGAAACCCCTACGAGCAGTACTTC
TRBV10-3	TRBJ2-3	.	14	.	CAIISGTGDDTQYF	TGTGCCATCATCAGCGGGACAGGCGACGATACGCAGTATTTT
TRBV6-1	TRBJ2-2	.	13	.	CASRPGNTGELFF	TGTGCCAGCCGTCCAGGGAACACCGGGGAGCTGTTTTTT
TRBV5-1	TRBJ2-3	TRBD2	15	.	CASRKLAGGTDTQYF	TGCGCCAGCAGGAAACTAGCGGGAGGAACAGATACGCAGTATTTT
TRBV5-1	TRBJ2-7	.	17	once	CASSVLRADKGSYEQYF	TGCGCCAGCAGCGTACTGAGGGCAGACAAAGGGTCCTACGAGCAGTACTTC
TRBV25-1	TRBJ1-1	TRBD1	14	.	CASSATGTNTEAFF	TGTGCCAGCAGTGCGACAGGGACGAACACTGAAGCTTTCTTT
TRBV25-1	TRBJ2-5	.	12	.	CASARAQETQYF	TGTGCCAGCGCCAGGGCCCAAGAGACCCAGTACTTC
TRBV29-1	TRBJ1-1	TRBD1	14	once	CSVLLQGYDTEAFF	TGCAGCGTGCTATTACAGGGGTACGACACTGAAGCTTTCTTT
TRBV19	TRBJ1-1	.	17	.	CASSNLPERLLKAEAFF	TGTGCCAGTAGTAATCTCCCGGAAAGGCTACTCAAGGCTGAAGCTTTCTTT
TRBV2	TRBJ1-1	.	12	once	CASSVYPGEAFF	TGTGCCAGCAGTGTGTACCCCGGCGAAGCTTTCTTT
TRBV19	TRBJ1-2	.	17	.	CASSRSPPTDSFPGYTF	TGTGCCAGTAGTAGAAGTCCCCCCACGGACAGCTTTCCTGGCTACACCTTC
TRBV30	TRBJ2-5	.	12	.	CACQTDQETQYF	TGTGCCTGCCAGACAGACCAAGAGACCCAGTACTTC
TRBV6-5	TRBJ2-5	TRBD1	13	once	CASKETGRETQYF	TGTGCCAGCAAGGAGACAGGGCGAGAGACCCAGTACTTC
TRBV29-1	TRBJ1-2	TRBD1	14	.	CSVDRDRGPDGYTF	TGCAGCGTTGACCGGGACAGGGGACCCGATGGCTACACCTTC
TRBV27	TRBJ2-3	.	14	.	CASSFERGTDTQYF	TGTGCCAGCAGTTTCGAGAGGGGCACAGATACGCAGTATTTT
TRBV7-9	TRBJ1-2	TRBD1	16	.	CASSPGRKQGDSGYTF	TGTGCCAGCAGCCCGGGGCGGAAACAGGGGGATTCTGGCTACACCTTC
TRBV5-1	TRBJ2-5	.	13	.	CASSLDPGTTQYF	TGCGCCAGCAGCTTGGACCCAGGGACGACCCAGTACTTC
TRBV6-1	TRBJ1-1	.	17	.	CASSELRGFDMNTEAFF	TGTGCCAGCAGTGAATTGAGGGGTTTTGACATGAACACTGAAGCTTTCTTT
TRBV7-2	TRBJ2-1	.	14	.	CASSRIRDHNEQFF	TGTGCCAGCAGCCGGATTCGGGATCACAATGAGCAGTTCTTC
TRBV19	TRBJ2-1	TRBD1	15	.	CASSISGQVSNEQFF	TGTGCCAGTAGTATTTCCGGACAGGTGAGCAATGAGCAGTTCTTC
TRBV10-3	TRBJ1-1	TRBD1	16	.	CAISEAGGRMNTEAFF	TGTGCCATCAGTGAGGCAGGGGGCAGGATGAACACTGAAGCTTTCTTT
TRBV7-9	TRBJ2-6	.	17	.	CASSPGTPAGGANVLTF	TGTGCCAGCAGTCCCGGGACACCAGCGGGTGGGGCCAACGTCCTGACTTTC
TRBV7-3	TRBJ1-5	TRBD1	21	.	CASSLRDRVPWDPYSNQPQHF	TGTGCCAGCAGCTTACGGGACAGGGTACCCTGGGACCCTTATAGCAATCAGCCCCAGCATTTT
TRBV10-3	TRBJ1-6	TRBD1	17	.	CAISDWTGGSYNSPLHF	TGTGCCATCAGTGACTGGACAGGGGGCTCCTATAATTCACCCCTCCACTTT
TRBV7-8	TRBJ2-7	TRBD2	16	.	CASSLAKLAGGYGQYF	TGTGCCAGCAGCTTAGCGAAACTAGCGGGGGGGTACGGGCAGTACTTC
TRBV6-1	TRBJ1-5	TRBD1	16	.	CASSGDRAWGNQPQHF	TGTGCCAGCAGTGGGGACAGGGCGTGGGGCAATCAGCCCCAGCATTTT
TRBV5-1	TRBJ2-2	TRBD1	16	.	CASSLEGQGRTGELFF	TGCGCCAGCAGCTTGGAAGGACAGGGGCGCACCGGGGAGCTGTTTTTT
TRBV2	TRBJ1-5	TRBD1	14	.	CASSELQGNQPQHF	TGTGCCAGCAGCGAATTACAGGGGAATCAGCCCCAGCATTTT
TRBV7-2	TRBJ2-5	.	16	.	CASSLSFQGRRETQYF	TGTGCCAGCAGCTTATCGTTTCAGGGGAGGAGGGAGACCCAGTACTTC
TRBV4-1	TRBJ2-7	.	13	.	CASSADQGYEQYF	TGCGCCAGCAGCGCCGACCAGGGCTACGAGCAGTACTTC
TRBV30	TRBJ1-1	.	14	.	CAWSVRRSNTEAFF	TGTGCCTGGAGTGTAAGACGGTCGAACACTGAAGCTTTCTTT
TRBV18	TRBJ2-1	.	14	.	CASSPRRDTGEQFF	TGTGCCAGCTCACCACGTCGGGACACCGGTGAGCAGTTCTTC
TRBV6-1	TRBJ1-3	.	15	once	CASRETGPSGNTIYF	TGTGCCAGCAGGGAGACAGGCCCCTCTGGAAACACCATATATTTT
TRBV6-5	TRBJ1-5	.	14	.	CASRVTGSNQPQHF	TGTGCCAGCAGGGTAACGGGTAGCAATCAGCCCCAGCATTTT
TRBV10-3	TRBJ2-5	TRBD2	15	.	CAISVLAGAGETQYF	TGTGCCATCAGTGTCCTAGCGGGAGCTGGTGAGACCCAGTACTTC
TRBV5-8	TRBJ2-3	TRBD1	16	.	CASSLGQGGTTDTQYF	TGTGCCAGCAGCTTGGGACAGGGGGGAACAACAGATACGCAGTATTTT
TRBV10-3	TRBJ2-1	.	14	.	CAITGGGSYNEQFF	TGTGCCATAACAGGGGGAGGGTCCTACAATGAGCAGTTCTTC